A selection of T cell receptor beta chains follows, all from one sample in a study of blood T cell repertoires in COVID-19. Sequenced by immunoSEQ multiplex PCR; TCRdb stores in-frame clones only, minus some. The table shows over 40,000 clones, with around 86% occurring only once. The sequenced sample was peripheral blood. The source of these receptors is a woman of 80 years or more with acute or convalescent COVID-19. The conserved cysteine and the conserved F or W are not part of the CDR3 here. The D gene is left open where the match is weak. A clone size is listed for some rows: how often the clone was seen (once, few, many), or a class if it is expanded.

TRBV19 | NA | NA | ASSTDRRNTEAF
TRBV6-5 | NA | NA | ASIQQNTYEQY
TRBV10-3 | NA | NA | ALRVGSPLH
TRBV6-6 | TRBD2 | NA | ASSPGASGGPGTDTQY
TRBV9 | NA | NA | ASSVAGGNYGYT
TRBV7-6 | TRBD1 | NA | ASSYQGAGQETQY
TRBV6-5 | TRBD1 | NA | ASRSPGQGAWTQY
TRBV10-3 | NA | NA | AISPDSSNQPQH
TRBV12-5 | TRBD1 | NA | ASGLTGDQPQH
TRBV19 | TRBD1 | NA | ASKIPGGSNQPQH
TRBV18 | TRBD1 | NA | ASSPGTADYGYT
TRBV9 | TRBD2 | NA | ASSVGPSGGHIQETQY
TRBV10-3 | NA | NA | AISESRQGSGANVLT
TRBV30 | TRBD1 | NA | AWRPTGQGSNQPQH
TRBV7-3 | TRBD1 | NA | ASSLQGARADTQY
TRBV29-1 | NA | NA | SVGSTGKGEQF
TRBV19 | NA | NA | ASSISGSNQPQH
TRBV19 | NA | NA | ASSIGGTIGIGNTIY
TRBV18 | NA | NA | ASSLIAGTQGGRNEQF
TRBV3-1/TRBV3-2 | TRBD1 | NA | ASSRMTGGSGNTIY
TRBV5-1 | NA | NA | ASSLIHGTGELF
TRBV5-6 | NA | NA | ASSLDSLPGYT
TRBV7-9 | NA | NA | ASSLTGKTDTQY
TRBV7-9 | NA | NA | ASSKDGGDTQY
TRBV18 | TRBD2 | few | ASSPNTLSGGSSYEQY
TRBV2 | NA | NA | ASSDKGSGIEKLF
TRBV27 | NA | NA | ASRLGQFYT
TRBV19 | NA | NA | ASSTAGLETQY
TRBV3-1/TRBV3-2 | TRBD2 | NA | ASSISGGNTGELF
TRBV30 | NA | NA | AWSPLEGLRSYGYT
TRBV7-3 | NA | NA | ASSPGDTDTQY
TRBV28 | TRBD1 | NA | ASSGLDRGRGYT
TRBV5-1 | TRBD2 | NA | ASSSGTSPYEQY
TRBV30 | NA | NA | AWSDGNRVGT
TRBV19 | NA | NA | ASRTGVGSSQPQH
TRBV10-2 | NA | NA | ASSQGSGNTIY
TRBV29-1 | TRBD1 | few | SVANRGSGGELF
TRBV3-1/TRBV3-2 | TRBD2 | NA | ASSPPAGLAGGNEQF
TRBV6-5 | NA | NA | ASRPSTANQPQH
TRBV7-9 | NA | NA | ASSLDTNYGYT
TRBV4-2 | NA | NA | ASSRDPGGYYGYT
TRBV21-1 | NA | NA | ASSKGGTSDGNEQF
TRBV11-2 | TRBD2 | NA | ASSAGTSGGAGETQY
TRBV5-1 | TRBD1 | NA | ASSLGDSDQETQY
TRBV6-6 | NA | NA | ASSLLGGGEVGNYGYT
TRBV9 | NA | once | ASSVGQASNTGELF
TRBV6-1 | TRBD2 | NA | ASSGAGGYNEQF
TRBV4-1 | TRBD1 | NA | ASSQADRAPNYGYT
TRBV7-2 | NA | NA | ASSNDRYSYEQY
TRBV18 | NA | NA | ASSPPGATETDTQY
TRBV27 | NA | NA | ASSLSAGMGYT
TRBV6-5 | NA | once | ASSSPREGNTEAF
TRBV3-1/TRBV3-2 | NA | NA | ASSQDNDSGYT